One and the same sample provided the 8 T cell receptor beta chains below, sequenced in a study of T cell responses to AZD1222 COVID-19 vaccine. Generated by immunoSEQ multiplex PCR, the TCRdb table keeps only in-frame clones and is missing some. This table holds approximately 77,000 clones, more than 90% found once. The sample in question was peripheral blood, obtained 28 days after the second AZD1222 dose. These receptors were taken from an adult who received the AZD1222 COVID-19 vaccine.

This rearrangement joins TRBV28 to TRBJ1-2, with a tentative D call TRBD1 (5 bases). Germline V gene sequence: CDR1 MDHEN, CDR2 SYDVKM. V dropped 5 bases and J dropped 13 bases, with 20 bases sitting between them. The CDR3 sequence is 13 residues long. The chain's CDR3 is CASSGIGAVGSTF. The CDR3 coding sequence is TGTGCCAGCAGTGGGATCGGGGCCGTGGGTAGCACCTTC.

This chain connects TRBV30 to TRBJ2-7; tentative D call: TRBD1 (5 bases). Per the germline V gene, CDR1 is GTSNPN and CDR2 is SVGIG (reference sequence). This CDR3 comprises 14 residues. V shed 5 bases and J shed 2 bases, with 16 bases lying between them. CDR3 region: CAWAPRATPYEQYF. Written as DNA, the CDR3 is TGTGCCTGGGCCCCCAGGGCTACCCCCTACGAGCAGTACTTC.

The chain joins TRBV19 to TRBJ1-5; TRBD1 matches 7 bases. V lost 6 bases and J lost 8; bases outside the gene matches: 7. Germline-derived CDR1 and CDR2 are LNHDA and SQIVND (reference sequence). This CDR3 contains 13 residues. The CDR3 protein is CASREGGGEPQHF. CDR3 DNA: TGTGCCAGTAGGGAAGGGGGCGGTGAGCCCCAGCATTTT.

This clone was recorded once. The chain links TRBV7-3 to TRBJ2-5, with D perhaps matching TRBD1 (6 bases). Trimming pared 5 bases from V and 1 base from J, leaving 14 bases between. Germline CDR1 and CDR2: SGHTA and FQGTGA. CDR3 length: 15 amino acids. CDR3 sequence: CASSPSGTRQETQYF. Here the CDR3 DNA reads TGTGCCAGCAGCCCTTCGGGGACACGCCAAGAGACCCAGTACTTC.

The rearrangement uses TRBV5-4 and TRBJ1-1; D is uncertain. V gave up 2 bases and J gave up 0 bases, with 11 bases separating them. The germline CDR1 and CDR2 sequences are SGHNT and YYREEE (reference sequence). This CDR3 contains 15 residues. The CDR3 loop reads CASSLKVGLNTEAFF. The DNA of the CDR3 is TGTGCCAGCAGCTTAAAGGTCGGGTTGAACACTGAAGCTTTCTTT. The full variable domain, its missing parts supplied by reference TRBV5-4 and TRBJ1-1, is ETGVTQSPTHLIKTRGQQVTLRCSSQSGHNTVSWYQQALGQGPQFIFQYYREEENGRGNFPPRFSGLQFPNYSSELNVNALELDDSALYLCASSLKVGLNTEAFFGQGTRLTVV.

The rearrangement links TRBV28 to TRBJ1-3, with no clear D. Germline lookup yields CDR1 MDHEN and CDR2 SYDVKM. The CDR3 is 14 amino acids. Between the trimmed V and J ends, which lost 3 bases and 0 bases, there was a span of 6 bases. Here the CDR3 reads CASSLRDSGNTIYF. In DNA, the CDR3 is TGTGCCAGCAGTTTGCGTGACTCTGGAAACACCATATATTTT.

The chain couples TRBV20-1 to TRBJ2-1; 12 nucleotides agree with TRBD2. The CDR3 contains 17 residues. The germline CDR1 and CDR2 sequences are DFQATT and SNEGSKA (reference sequence). Losses at the gene ends were 6 bases for V and 6 bases for J; bases not matched to a gene: 15. DNA for the CDR3: TGCAGTGCAAGTTCACGCTTAGGACTAGCGGGACCCAATGAGCAGTTCTTC. This translates into CSASSRLGLAGPNEQFF.

The chain has TRBV19 and TRBJ1-1; D ambiguous. The ends were cut back, 4 bases at V and 0 bases at J, with 6 bases in the middle. Germline lookup yields CDR1 LNHDA and CDR2 SQIVND (reference sequence). This CDR3 has 13 residues. CDR3 bases: TGTGCCAGTAGTACCACAGTGAACACTGAAGCTTTCTTT. Translating gives CASSTTVNTEAFF.